These 3 T cell receptor beta chains came from one sample sequenced in a study of blood T cell repertoires in COVID-19. Repertoires were generated with immunoSEQ multiplex PCR, while TCRdb's copy carries only in-frame clones and drops some. Of about 89,000 clones in the sample, around 72% were seen once. Sequencing input: peripheral blood. The receptors come from a woman of 80 years or more with acute or convalescent COVID-19.

This clone was picked up one time. The chain uses TRBV9 and TRBJ1-3, with 8 bases fitting TRBD1. With 3 bases clipped from V and 4 bases from J, the junction kept 6 bases outside the gene matches. The V gene's germline CDR1 is SGDLS and CDR2 YYNGEE. CDR3 size: 15 residues. The CDR3, as DNA: TGTGCCAGCAGCGCCGGACAGGGCATGGGAAACACCATATATTTT. This translates into CASSAGQGMGNTIYF.

This clone was detected a few times. The chain employs TRBV19 and TRBJ1-3; D is possibly TRBD1 (6 bases). Germline assignment: CDR1 LNHDA and CDR2 SQIVND (reference sequence). The CDR3 sequence is 12 residues long. The V and J ends lost 10 bases and 2 bases respectively, with 9 bases between them. Written as DNA, the CDR3 is TGTGCCACCAGGGGCACTGGAAACACCATATATTTT. Encoded protein: CATRGTGNTIYF.

This rearrangement joins TRBV7-7 to TRBJ2-5; 11 bases match TRBD1. V dropped 4 bases and J dropped 5; count of bases not matched to a gene: 6. Germline V gene lookup returns CDR1 SSHAT and CDR2 FNYEAQ (reference sequence). This CDR3 has 15 residues. The CDR3 spells CASSSGQGAWETQYF. CDR3 sequence (DNA): TGTGCCAGCAGCTCTGGACAGGGGGCATGGGAGACCCAGTACTTC.